This entry lists 15 T cell receptor beta chains sequenced from one sample in a study of T cell clones after liver transplantation (dated by TCRdb to about 2019). Libraries were prepared through the immunoSEQ multiplex PCR assay. What TCRdb holds here is the immuneACCESS table cut down to in-frame rearrangements. Part of the clones is not present; checked against another copy, under half of the missing clones reflect an unresolved V gene, and the others are unexplained. The table for this sample lists tens of thousands of clones; 83% of them were counted only once. The top ten clonotypes cover about 2.8% of the sample. The specimen comprised CD4+ T cells from blood, sampled at the 22-month timepoint. Source of these receptors: a human patient who received a liver transplant. Following transplantation, part of the T cell population may be supplied by the graft donor rather than the patient.

In this sample, this clone turned up once. The V call is TRBV7-2, the J call TRBJ2-5, with D perhaps assigned TRBD1 or TRBD2 (6 bases each). The CDR3 spans 15 residues. Germline CDR1 reads SGHTA; CDR2 reads FQGNSA. The V end lost 1 base, the J end lost 4 bases, and 13 bases lay between the germline ends. In DNA form, the CDR3 reads TGTGCCAGCAGCTTAGATAGGGGGGTAGGAGAGACCCAGTACTTC. Encoded protein: CASSLDRGVGETQYF.

This clone was observed once. The rearrangement links TRBV2 to TRBJ2-2; perhaps D is TRBD1 or TRBD2 (7 bases each). There are 16 residues in the CDR3. Trimming removed 3 bases from V and 2 bases from J, with 13 bases in between. Germline V gives CDR1 SNHLY, CDR2 FYNNEI. CDR3 amino acids: CASSEQGGSNTGELFF. In DNA, the CDR3 is TGTGCCAGCAGTGAGCAGGGGGGGTCAAACACCGGGGAGCTGTTTTTT.

The chain uses TRBV18 and TRBJ2-1; the match to TRBD2 covers 13 bases. J lost 4 bases, V lost 5 bases, and 17 bases had no gene match. The CDR3 totals 20 residues. The germline gives CDR1 KGHSH, CDR2 LQKENI. The CDR3 spells CASSTRLAGGLVVGYNEQFF. The CDR3 nucleotides are TGTGCCAGCTCAACTCGACTAGCGGGGGGTCTCGTAGTCGGATACAATGAGCAGTTCTTC.

The genes are TRBV5-4 and TRBJ2-3; 10 positions agree with TRBD2. The V segment lost 0 bases and the J segment 7 bases; nucleotides outside the gene matches: 8. From germline, CDR1 is SGHNT and CDR2 YYREEE (reference sequence). CDR3 length equals 16 residues. The CDR3 coding sequence is TGTGCCAGCAGCTTGGCCGGGAGCGGGAGGGTTAATACGCAGTATTTT. Translation gives CASSLAGSGRVNTQYF.

The chain is built from TRBV6-1 and TRBJ1-1, with 7 bases identical to TRBD1. The junction had 10 bases not matched to a gene; V was cut back by 6 bases and J by 3 bases. Germline lookup yields CDR1 MNHNS and CDR2 SASEGT. The CDR3 extends over 15 amino acids. The chain's CDR3 is CASRPYSRGDTEAFF. The CDR3 coding sequence is TGTGCCAGCAGACCTTACTCCAGGGGGGACACTGAAGCTTTCTTT.

This clone was observed a handful of times. This chain uses TRBV7-2 with TRBJ2-2; D is unresolved. V was trimmed by 7 bases and J by 5 bases, leaving 17 bases between them. Germline-derived CDR1 and CDR2 are SGHTA and FQGNSA. The CDR3 contains 15 residues. CDR3 in DNA: TGTGCCAGCACCCCCTGGGCAGGAGTAACCGGGGAGCTGTTTTTT. It codes for CASTPWAGVTGELFF.

For the CDR3, the DNA is TGTGCCAGCAGCCTAGATGGCAGTTACGAGCAGTACTTC. Its protein product is CASSLDGSYEQYF. This sequence joins TRBV2 and TRBJ2-7; D uncertain. Trimming stripped 6 bases from V and 4 bases from J, with 13 bases between. The CDR3 length is 13 residues. The germline CDR1 and CDR2 sequences are SNHLY and FYNNEI.

This sequence joins TRBV7-8 and TRBJ1-2; D remains ambiguous. CDR3 length: 15 residues. CDR1 and CDR2 (germline): SGHVS, FQNEAQ. V was shortened by 5 bases and J by 5 bases, with 18 bases between the two germline ends. The CDR3 DNA follows: TGTGCCAGCAGCATAGGACCCTACCCGGGATATGGCTACACCTTC. Translating it yields CASSIGPYPGYGYTF.

V usage is TRBV5-1 and J usage is TRBJ1-4, with D possibly being TRBD1 (5 bases). This CDR3 region has 16 residues. The V end lost 2 bases, the J end lost 4 bases, and 15 bases lay between the germline ends. Germline CDR1 is SGHRS and CDR2 is YFSETQ. The CDR3 sequence is CASSFPGIGGNEKLFF. CDR3 DNA sequence: TGCGCCAGCAGCTTTCCGGGAATTGGGGGTAATGAAAAACTGTTTTTT.

The rearrangement uses TRBV6-1 and TRBJ2-5; no clear D gene. This CDR3 is 13 amino acids long. CDR1 is MNHNS and CDR2 is SASEGT in the germline V gene. Trimming removed 6 bases at V and 1 base at J, with 9 bases between. CDR3 in amino acids: CASRGGTQETQYF. DNA for the CDR3: TGTGCCAGCAGGGGCGGCACCCAAGAGACCCAGTACTTC.

The V and J genes are TRBV9 and TRBJ1-1; perhaps TRBD1 as D (6 bases). The CDR3 runs to 15 residues. Germline V gene data show CDR1 as SGDLS and CDR2 as YYNGEE. Trimming pared 0 bases from V and 2 bases from J, leaving 11 bases between. CDR3 sequence (DNA): TGTGCCAGCAGCGTAGGGGGGGCGCGCAACACTGAAGCTTTCTTT. This translates into CASSVGGARNTEAFF.

The J gene is TRBJ2-1, the V gene TRBV10-3, with 7 bases matching TRBD2. Germline V gene sequence: CDR1 ENHRY, CDR2 SYGVKD. Trimming cost V 7 bases and J 8 bases; bases outside gene matches: 8. The CDR3 is 13 residues long. The CDR3 protein is CAITGGTQHEQFF. In nucleotides, the CDR3 is TGTGCCATCACCGGGGGGACCCAGCATGAGCAGTTCTTC.

This chain connects TRBV30 to TRBJ1-2; 10 bases match TRBD1. Germline V gene data show CDR1 as GTSNPN and CDR2 as SVGIG (reference sequence). Trimming took 8 bases from V and 1 from J; bases not matched to a gene: 4. The CDR3 sequence is 13 residues long. The CDR3 here is CARQGAGNYGYTF. The CDR3 nucleotides read TGTGCCAGACAGGGGGCTGGTAACTATGGCTACACCTTC.

The chain carries TRBV20-1 and TRBJ2-7; tentative D call: TRBD2 (5 bases). Germline V lookup: CDR1 DFQATT, CDR2 SNEGSKA (reference sequence). V was shortened by 8 bases and J by 3 bases, with 5 bases between the two germline ends. The CDR3 totals 9 residues. CDR3 bases: TGCAGTCGGGGCTACGAGCAGTACTTC. It encodes CSRGYEQYF.

The chain employs TRBV10-3 and TRBJ1-2; D may be TRBD1 (6 bases). The germline V gene encodes CDR1 ENHRY and CDR2 SYGVKD. The CDR3 loop spans 14 amino acids. With 2 bases removed from V and 0 bases from J, the gap between germline ends came to 7 bases. The CDR3 sequence is CAISEGGPNYGYTF. In DNA form, the CDR3 reads TGTGCCATCAGTGAGGGGGGGCCTAACTATGGCTACACCTTC.